This T cell receptor (beta chain) was obtained from a study of blood T cell repertoires in COVID-19. Study in general: The origin of the acute and convalescent COVID-19 samples was the United States, Italy and Spain. Sources were T cells, B-cell-depleted T cells, or PBMCs; the material itself was cDNA or gDNA.

The CDR3 has 17 residues. CDR1 SGHRS and CDR2 YFSETQ come from the germline V gene. J lost 0 bases, V lost 3 bases, and 8 bases had no gene match. Clones were sequenced by immunoSEQ multiplex PCR, and TCRdb holds only the in-frame ones, with some missing. The sample lists more than 200,000 clones; roughly nine tenths were seen once. Seattle patients were enrolled during active infection and followed longitudinally. The chain recombines TRBV5-1 with TRBJ1-2; 10 bases are a match to TRBD1. The sequence was obtained from a woman aged 45-65 years with COVID-19, enrolled during active disease. The sequenced sample was peripheral blood. The CDR3 DNA reads as TGCGCCAGCAGCTGGGGGCGACAGGGGGCGGCTAACTATGGCTACACCTTC. This encodes CASSWGRQGAANYGYTF.